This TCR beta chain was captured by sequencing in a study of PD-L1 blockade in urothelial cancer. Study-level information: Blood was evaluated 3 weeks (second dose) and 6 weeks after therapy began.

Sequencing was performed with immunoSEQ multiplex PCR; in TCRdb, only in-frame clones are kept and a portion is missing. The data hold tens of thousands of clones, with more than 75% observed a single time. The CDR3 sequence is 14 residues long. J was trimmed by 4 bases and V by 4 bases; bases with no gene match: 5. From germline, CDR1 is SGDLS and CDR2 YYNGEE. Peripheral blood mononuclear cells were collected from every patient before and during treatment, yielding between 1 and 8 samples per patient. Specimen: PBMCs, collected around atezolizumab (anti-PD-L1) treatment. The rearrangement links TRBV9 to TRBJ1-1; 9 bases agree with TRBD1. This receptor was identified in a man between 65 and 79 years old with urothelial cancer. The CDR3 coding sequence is TGTGCCAGCAGCCCACGGGACAGGGCCACTGAAGCTTTCTTT. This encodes CASSPRDRATEAFF.